This T cell receptor (beta chain) was identified during a study of prognosis after radiotherapy for stage I lung cancer. This clonotype was observed at least ten times. Amplification of the TCR beta CDR3 (from genomic DNA) was done by two-round multiplex PCR. First-round PCR amplification was performed with primers specific to each TRBV and TRBJ gene. TCRdb reprocessed the multiplex PCR reads with MiXCR, giving one entry per CDR3 protein. The sample includes about 17,000 distinct CDR3 sequences, about 17% seen only once; the top ten take 35% to 45%. The CDR3 totals 14 residues. Trimming pared 10 bases from V and 1 base from J, leaving 14 bases between. Germline CDR1 LNHDA, CDR2 SQIVND (reference sequence).

The TCR comes from a donor aged 50 or older with non-small cell lung cancer. The rearrangement joins TRBV19 to TRBJ1-3; D perhaps matches TRBD1 (6 bases). This specimen consisted of PBMCs, obtained before or after stereotactic body radiation therapy (not recorded which). The CDR3 reads CATAWTASGNTIYF. CDR3 in DNA: TGTGCCACCGCTTGGACAGCATCTGGAAACACCATATATTTT. The variable domain in full, completed from reference TRBV19 and TRBJ1-3, reads DGGITQSPKYLFRKEGQNVTLSCEQNLNHDAMYWYRQDPGQGLRLIYYSQIVNDFQKGDIAEGYSVSREKKESFPLTVTSAQKNPTAFYLCATAWTASGNTIYFGEGSWLTVV.